This record looks at one T cell receptor beta chain sequence and its context. Its target is unknown. The data were taken from a study of cytomegalovirus exposure and HLA in healthy donors. Whole-study context: It was reported in a later analysis that the same platform had been used for the 120 validation repertoires as for the roughly 650 first-cohort repertoires.

Using immunoSEQ multiplex PCR, the repertoire was profiled, and TCRdb retains in-frame clones only, with some absent. The sample records more than 250,000 clones, 75% to 90% being singletons. The CDR3 covers 16 residues. Trimming at V came to 3 bases and at J to 4 bases, leaving 9 bases not matched to a gene. CDR1 and CDR2 (germline): LNHNV, YYDKDF (reference sequence). Findings of the study overall: According to reports, the classifier identified cytomegalovirus status with high specificity and sensitivity. In the 120 validation repertoires, more than 85% of cluster scores exceeded 0, per a later analysis. It was 160 or so TCR beta chains that were listed as cytomegalovirus-associated.

This receptor was identified in a young woman in good health and CMV-seronegative. The chain is built from TRBV15 and TRBJ1-5; 7 bases are shared with TRBD1. Sequencing was done on a sample of PBMCs. CDR3 amino acids: CATSRGTGVVNQPQHF. The CDR3 DNA is TGTGCCACCAGCAGGGGTACAGGGGTCGTTAATCAGCCCCAGCATTTT.